These T cell receptor beta chains were read from a single sample in a study of cytomegalovirus exposure and HLA in healthy donors. Generated by immunoSEQ multiplex PCR, the TCRdb table keeps only in-frame clones and is missing some. This table holds about 130,000 clones, about nine tenths found once. The sample taken for sequencing was PBMCs. Every receptor here comes from a young woman in good health and CMV-seronegative. Both conserved end residues are part of each CDR3. Each record gives: V gene, J gene, clone size, D gene, CDR3 DNA, CDR3 protein. D genes are given only for firm matches. The listing skips clone size in some rows; elsewhere it reads once, few, many or a size class.

>TRBV15|TRBJ2-7|.|TRBD2
TGTGCCACCAGCAGAGATAGGCGGTACAGGGACGGGACTAGCGGGAGTTTCGACGAGCAGTACTTC
CATSRDRRYRDGTSGSFDEQYF
>TRBV28|TRBJ2-2|once|TRBD1
TGTGCCAGCAGTTTCGGGACAGGGTCAATCGGGGAGCTGTTTTTT
CASSFGTGSIGELFF
>TRBV27|TRBJ2-7|.|TRBD1
TGTGCCAGCAGTTGGACAGGGGTTTCCTACGAGCAGTACTTC
CASSWTGVSYEQYF
>TRBV19|TRBJ1-2|few|TRBD1
TGTGCCAGTAGAATACAGGGGGCTCGTGGCTACACCTTC
CASRIQGARGYTF
>TRBV6-5|TRBJ2-7|.|.
TGTGCCAGCCGAGCGATGACGGGGAACGAGCAGTACTTC
CASRAMTGNEQYF
>TRBV7-9|TRBJ1-5|once|.
TGTGCCAGCAGCTTAGGAGGGAGTCCCCAGCATTTT
CASSLGGSPQHF
>TRBV2|TRBJ2-2|.|.
TGTGCCAGCAGTGCCACTTCGAACACCGGGGAGCTGTTTTTT
CASSATSNTGELFF
>TRBV29-1|TRBJ2-3|.|.
TGCAGCGGTCGACTAGACCCAACAGATACGCAGTATTTT
CSGRLDPTDTQYF
>TRBV5-1|TRBJ1-4|.|.
TGCGCCAGCAGCCCTTTGGGCGAAAAACTGTTTTTT
CASSPLGEKLFF
>TRBV6-1|TRBJ2-3|once|TRBD2
TGTGCCAGCAGTGATCCCCTAGCGGGAGTTATTACAGATACGCAGTATTTT
CASSDPLAGVITDTQYF
>TRBV11-2|TRBJ2-5|.|.
TGTGCCAGCAGCGTATTGTTAAAGAAGGGGGAGACCCAGTACTTC
CASSVLLKKGETQYF
>TRBV11-2|TRBJ2-1|once|TRBD2
TGTGCCAGCAGTCGATGGTCTAGCGGGAGCTCCTACAATGAGCAGTTCTTC
CASSRWSSGSSYNEQFF
>TRBV7-2|TRBJ2-7|.|TRBD2
TGTGCCAGCAGCTTAGAACGGGGAGGGACCTACGAGCAGTACTTC
CASSLERGGTYEQYF
>TRBV11-3|TRBJ1-2|.|.
TGTGCCAGCTCCCCCTCCGGGGGGCTCGGGTATGGCTACACCTTC
CASSPSGGLGYGYTF
>TRBV30|TRBJ1-2|.|.
TGTGCCTGGAGTGTGACCTCCGGGGGCTACACCTTC
CAWSVTSGGYTF
>TRBV2|TRBJ1-4|.|.
TGTGCCACCTCAAAGGGGGGGGCGGCAACTAATGAAAAACTGTTTTTT
CATSKGGAATNEKLFF
>TRBV29-1|TRBJ2-7|once|TRBD1
TGCAGCGTTGATGGACAGGGGAAGGGGTACGAGCAGTACTTC
CSVDGQGKGYEQYF
>TRBV2|TRBJ1-2|.|.
TGTGCCAGCAGGCTAAAAGCATCGTATGGCTACACCTTC
CASRLKASYGYTF
>TRBV5-6|TRBJ1-2|.|.
TGTGCCAGCAGCTCACAGAACTATGGCTACACCTTC
CASSSQNYGYTF
>TRBV6-5|TRBJ2-3|.|TRBD2
TGTGCCAGCAGTCGGACTAGAGATAGCACAGATACGCAGTATTTT
CASSRTRDSTDTQYF
>TRBV19|TRBJ2-1|.|.
TGTGCCAGTAGCCACACGTTGTGGTCCTACAATGAGCAGTTCTTC
CASSHTLWSYNEQFF
>TRBV13|TRBJ2-5|.|TRBD2
TGTGCCAGCAGCACCCGGAGACTAGCGGGAGGGCCAGAGACCCAGTACTTC
CASSTRRLAGGPETQYF
>TRBV25-1|TRBJ2-3|.|TRBD2
TGTGCCAGCAGTCGGGCGGGAGGTACAGATACGCAGTATTTT
CASSRAGGTDTQYF
>TRBV12-5|TRBJ2-3|.|TRBD1
TGTGCTAGTGGTTTGGTAGGGAATTTAGGGGGCCGCACAGATACGCAGTATTTT
CASGLVGNLGGRTDTQYF
>TRBV19|TRBJ2-5|.|TRBD2
TGTGCCAGTAGTATTGGCGGGGGGCAAGAGACCCAGTACTTC
CASSIGGGQETQYF
>TRBV5-1|TRBJ2-1|.|TRBD1
TGCGCCAGCTATAGACAGGGAAATGAGCAGTTCTTC
CASYRQGNEQFF
>TRBV7-9|TRBJ2-7|.|TRBD1
TGTGCCAGCAGCTTGACAGGGGACGAGCAGTACTTC
CASSLTGDEQYF
>TRBV6-5|TRBJ1-2|.|.
TGTGCCAGCAGTGAAACAGGGACGGAAGGCTACACCTTC
CASSETGTEGYTF
>TRBV29-1|TRBJ2-1|.|TRBD1
TGCAGCGTTGACCCGCCTCTCGGACAGGGGGGAACCTACAATGAGCAGTTCTTC
CSVDPPLGQGGTYNEQFF
>TRBV5-6|TRBJ1-1|.|.
TGTGCCAGCAGACGACAGGTTGCGAACACTGAAGCTTTCTTT
CASRRQVANTEAFF
>TRBV30|TRBJ2-5|.|.
TGTGCCTGGAGTGTGCGGGAGACCCAGTACTTC
CAWSVRETQYF
>TRBV19|TRBJ1-5|.|TRBD1
TGTGCCAGTAGTACGGGACAGGGTAGCAATCAGCCCCAGCATTTT
CASSTGQGSNQPQHF
>TRBV7-6|TRBJ2-1|.|TRBD2
TGTGCCAGCAGCTGGACTAGCGGGAAGGCCTACAATGAGCAGTTCTTC
CASSWTSGKAYNEQFF
>TRBV9|TRBJ1-1|.|.
TGTGCCAGCAGCCCCCCGGGGGGGGGCACTGAAGCTTTCTTT
CASSPPGGGTEAFF
>TRBV4-1|TRBJ2-2|once|TRBD2
TGCGCCAGCAGCCGAGGGCGGGGTGGGGAGGGCCGCACCGGGGAGCTGTTTTTT
CASSRGRGGEGRTGELFF
>TRBV5-1|TRBJ1-2|.|.
TGCGCCAGCAGCTTGGAGGGGGTTGGCTACACCTTC
CASSLEGVGYTF
>TRBV28|TRBJ1-2|.|.
TGTGCCAGCAGTTTACGGCAGACATACGAGTGGGTAGATGGCTACACCTTC
CASSLRQTYEWVDGYTF
>TRBV5-1|TRBJ1-5|.|.
TGCGCCAGCAGCTGGGGGACGGGGGGAAATCAGCCCCAGCATTTT
CASSWGTGGNQPQHF
>TRBV7-9|TRBJ2-5|.|TRBD1
TGTGCCAGCAGTAGGGACAGGGGGCTGTCCGAGACCCAGTACTTC
CASSRDRGLSETQYF
>TRBV7-2|TRBJ1-1|.|.
TGTGCCAGCAGCTTATCCGGGGTATTCCACATGAACACTGAAGCTTTCTTT
CASSLSGVFHMNTEAFF
>TRBV19|TRBJ1-5|.|TRBD1
TGTGCCAGTAGTCGGACCGGGACAGGGGATCAGCCCCAGCATTTT
CASSRTGTGDQPQHF
>TRBV6-1|TRBJ2-7|.|.
TGTGCCAGCAGTGAAGTCCTCCCTTCGACAATCACCTACGAGCAGTACTTC
CASSEVLPSTITYEQYF
>TRBV28|TRBJ2-2|.|TRBD2
TGTGCCAGCAGTTCTCAGCGGGAGGGCCGAGGGAACACCGGGGAGCTGTTTTTT
CASSSQREGRGNTGELFF
>TRBV7-2|TRBJ2-7|.|TRBD2
TGTGCCAGAACCGTCCCGACTAGCGGGAGTTACGAGCAGTACTTC
CARTVPTSGSYEQYF
>TRBV29-1|TRBJ2-2|.|TRBD2
TGCAGCGGGACATTTGGGACTACAAACACCGGGGAGCTGTTTTTT
CSGTFGTTNTGELFF
>TRBV29-1|TRBJ2-3|.|.
TGCAGCGTTCGGGGGAGTCTCACAGATACGCAGTATTTT
CSVRGSLTDTQYF
>TRBV6-4|TRBJ2-7|.|.
TGTGCCAGCAGTGCGGCGCAGGGAGGTTACGAGCAGTACTTC
CASSAAQGGYEQYF
>TRBV4-1|TRBJ1-2|few|TRBD1
TGCGCCAGCAGCCAGGGACAGGGGAGCTATGGCTACACCTTC
CASSQGQGSYGYTF
>TRBV5-1|TRBJ2-3|.|.
TGCGCCAGCAGCTTTGAGGGGGTCGGGGATACGCAGTATTTT
CASSFEGVGDTQYF
>TRBV5-1|TRBJ1-2|.|.
TGCGCCAGCAGCTTGAACCCTCGGGGATTGGATGGCTACACCTTC
CASSLNPRGLDGYTF
>TRBV11-1|TRBJ2-6|.|TRBD1
TGTGCCAGCCAACGTGGGACAGGCGCTGGGGCCAACGTCCTGACTTTC
CASQRGTGAGANVLTF
>TRBV19|TRBJ2-3|.|.
TGTGCCAGTAGTATAATCCCACCAGGCACAGATACGCAGTATTTT
CASSIIPPGTDTQYF
>TRBV2|TRBJ1-2|.|TRBD1
TGTGCCAGCAGAATTACCCGGGACAGGGTTTATGGCTACACCTTC
CASRITRDRVYGYTF
>TRBV6-6|TRBJ2-2|once|.
TGTGCCAGCAGCAGGGGACCCGCGAACACCGGGGAGCTGTTTTTT
CASSRGPANTGELFF
>TRBV9|TRBJ2-1|.|.
TGTGCCAGCAGCGTCCGGGGCGGGACTGCCTACAATGAGCAGTTCTTC
CASSVRGGTAYNEQFF